This T cell receptor beta chain was identified during a study of T-cell reconstitution after alpha-beta-depleted transplantation in children. Preparation of the TCRbeta library was carried out with unique molecular identifiers. Each CDR3 protein gets one entry after TCRdb re-called the PCR reads with MiXCR. Among about 91,000 distinct CDR3 sequences listed, 6.5% to 8.5% were seen once. This clonotype was seen only a few times. CDR3 length equals 13 residues. V was clipped by 6 bases and J by 5 bases, with 11 bases between them. The source was PBMCs from the stem cell graft donor, collected from the stem cell graft. This rearrangement joins TRBV12-3 or TRBV12-4 to TRBJ2-1, with a possible D match to TRBD1 (6 bases). The origin of this receptor is a human donor who donated a stem cell graft to a child with congenital amegakaryocytic thrombocytopenia. Here the CDR3 reads CASRYRDHNEQFF. As DNA, the CDR3 is TGTGCCAGCAGGTACAGGGACCACAATGAGCAGTTCTTC.